This record concerns one TCR beta chain sequence. The antigen is unknown. A read error may produce the germline difference seen at one junction end. Using RNA transcripts as the source, TCR beta CDR3 regions were amplified. A set of HTBI primers served as the primers for a first-round RT-PCR of the TCR CDR3. TCRdb reprocessed the multiplex PCR reads via MiXCR and lists one record per CDR3 protein. This table holds 500,000 to 600,000 distinct CDR3 sequences, approximately 44% found once. The data derive from a study of T cells in Graves' hyperthyroidism and ophthalmopathy. Broader study findings: Appearing also in blood were most of the thyroid clonotypes expanded above 0.001.

The germline CDR1 and CDR2 sequences are SEHNR and FQNEAQ (reference sequence). The CDR3 contains 13 residues. Not enrolled were patients with uncontrolled infection, other autoimmune disease, pregnancy or lactation. Orbital computed tomography and thyroid ultrasound, together with serum TRAb and thyroxine and clinical symptoms, were used for diagnoses. The sample comprised peripheral blood or thyroid tissue (not recorded which). The chain is built from TRBV7-9 and TRBJ2-7, with D maybe TRBD2 (6 bases). The clonotype originates from an adult woman with Graves' disease, either hyperthyroidism or ophthalmopathy (not recorded which). This chain's CDR3 is CTSTLDGGREQYF. As DNA, the CDR3 is TGTACCAGCACCCTGGACGGGGGTCGGGAGCAGTACTTC. Filled out from reference TRBV7-9 and TRBJ2-7, the complete variable domain reads DTGVSQNPRHKITKRGQNVTFRCDPISEHNRLYWYRQTLGQGPEFLTYFQNEAQLEKSRLLSDRFSAERPKGSFSTLEIQRTEQGDSAMYLCTSTLDGGREQYFGPGTRLTVT.